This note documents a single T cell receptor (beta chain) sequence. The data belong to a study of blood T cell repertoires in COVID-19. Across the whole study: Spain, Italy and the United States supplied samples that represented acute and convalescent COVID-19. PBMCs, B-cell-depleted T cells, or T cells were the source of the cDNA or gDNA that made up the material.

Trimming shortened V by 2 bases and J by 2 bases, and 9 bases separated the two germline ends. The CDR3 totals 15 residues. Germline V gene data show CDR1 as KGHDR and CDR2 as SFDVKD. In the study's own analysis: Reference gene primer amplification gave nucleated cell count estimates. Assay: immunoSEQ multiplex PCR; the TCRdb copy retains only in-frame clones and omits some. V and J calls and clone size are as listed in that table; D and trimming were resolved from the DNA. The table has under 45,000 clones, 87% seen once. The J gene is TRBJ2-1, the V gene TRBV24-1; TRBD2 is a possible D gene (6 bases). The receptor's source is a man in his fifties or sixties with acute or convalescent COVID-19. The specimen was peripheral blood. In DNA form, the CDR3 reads TGTGCCACCAGTGATTCGACTAGACCCTACAATGAGCAGTTCTTC. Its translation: CATSDSTRPYNEQFF.